This T cell receptor (beta chain) was documented in a study of regulatory T cells in long-lasting Graves disease. Documented time point: persistent/refractory GD, antithyroid drugs over 5 years with positive TRAb. TCR sequences were obtained from RNA taken from PBMCs. There are 11 residues in the CDR3. Germline CDR1 reads SQVTM; CDR2 reads ANQGSEA. Trimming took 5 bases from V and 5 from J, leaving 9 bases between them. Arm-PCR with iRepertoire HTBI primers amplified the CDR3 regions for these TCR beta libraries. Via MiXCR, TCRdb re-called the multiplex PCR reads, giving one row per CDR3 protein. The sample lists around 500,000 distinct CDR3 sequences, 20% to 25% occurring once.

The chain joins TRBV29-1 to TRBJ1-1, with a possible D match to TRBD1 (5 bases). The receptor was isolated from a female donor with Graves disease. The specimen was peripheral blood mononuclear cells (PBMCs), collected when the disease was refractory, from a patient treated with antithyroid drugs. CDR3 residues: CSVLGPTEAFF. In nucleotides, the CDR3 is TGCAGCGTTCTGGGGCCGACTGAAGCTTTCTTT.